The clone carrying this T cell receptor (beta chain) has just a few counts. Methods used by the authors: For nucleated cells, counts were estimated from reference gene primer amplification. Method: immunoSEQ multiplex PCR; TCRdb's copy keeps in-frame clones and lacks some. That table supplies the V and J calls and clone size; D and trimming were determined from the DNA. Of 60,000 to 65,000 clones detected, 78% appear once; the ten largest clones hold approximately 15%. V lost 7 bases, J lost 7 bases, and 8 bases stayed unmatched. CDR1 is SEHNR and CDR2 is FQNEAQ in the germline V gene (reference sequence). The CDR3 extends over 13 amino acids. The data belong to a study of blood T cell repertoires in COVID-19. On the study more broadly: The United States, Italy and Spain were the sources of the acute and convalescent COVID-19 samples. PBMCs, B-cell-depleted T cells, or T cells provided the cDNA or gDNA that made up the material.

The sequenced material came from peripheral blood. This chain links TRBV7-9 with TRBJ2-7; 9 nucleotides align to TRBD1. This receptor was obtained from a man between 60 and 75 years old with COVID-19, enrolled during active disease. As DNA, the CDR3 is TGTGCCAGCAACGGGGACAGGGCTCGGGAGCAGTACTTC. Amino acids: CASNGDRAREQYF.